This T cell receptor (beta chain) was identified during a study of cytotoxic CD8 clonotypes in ibrutinib-treated CLL. Turning to the study itself: It was after a median 12 months of treatment, range 6 to 36, that response samples were taken.

T cells were sequenced at a targeted depth of 1 in 200,000 to 1 in 1 million. Generated by immunoSEQ multiplex PCR, the TCRdb table keeps only in-frame clones and is missing some. Here the sample spans 130,000 or so clones, 60% to 80% being singletons. The CDR3 runs 14 residues. Trimming removed 1 base from V and 5 bases from J; junction bases left unmatched: 4. Germline V lookup: CDR1 MGHDK, CDR2 SYGVNS. This receptor was taken from a human donor with chronic lymphocytic leukemia. The chain joins TRBV25-1 to TRBJ2-5; the match to TRBD2 covers 7 bases. Source: PBMCs, taken after 12 months of ibrutinib treatment. The DNA for the CDR3 is TGTGCCAGCAGTGAATGGGGGGGTGAGGAGACCCAGTACTTC. Translating gives CASSEWGGEETQYF.